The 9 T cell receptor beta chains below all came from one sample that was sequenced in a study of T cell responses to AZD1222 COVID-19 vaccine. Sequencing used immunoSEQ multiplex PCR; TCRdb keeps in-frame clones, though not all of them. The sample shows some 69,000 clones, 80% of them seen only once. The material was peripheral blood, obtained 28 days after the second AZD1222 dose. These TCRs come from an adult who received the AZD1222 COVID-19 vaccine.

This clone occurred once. DNA for the CDR3: TGTGCCAGCCAGCCGGGACAGGACACAGATACGCAGTATTTT. This translates into CASQPGQDTDTQYF. The J gene is TRBJ2-3, the V gene TRBV5-4; TRBD1 matches 8 bases. Germline lookup yields CDR1 SGHNT and CDR2 YYREEE (reference sequence). Trimming at V came to 7 bases and at J to 2 bases, leaving 6 bases not matched to a gene. The length of the CDR3 is 14 residues.

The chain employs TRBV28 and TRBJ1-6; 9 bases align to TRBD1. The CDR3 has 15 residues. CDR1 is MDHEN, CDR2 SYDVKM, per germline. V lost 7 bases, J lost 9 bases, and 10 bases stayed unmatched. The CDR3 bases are TGTGCCAGCATCCTAACCGGGACAGGGAGTTCACCCCTCCACTTT. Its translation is CASILTGTGSSPLHF.

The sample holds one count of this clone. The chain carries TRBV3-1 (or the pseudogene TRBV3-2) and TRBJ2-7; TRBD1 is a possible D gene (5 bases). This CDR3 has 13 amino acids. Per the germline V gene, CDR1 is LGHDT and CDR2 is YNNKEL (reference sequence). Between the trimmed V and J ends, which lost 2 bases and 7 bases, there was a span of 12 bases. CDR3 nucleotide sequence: TGTGCCAGCAGCCAAATGGGGCTACGTGAGCAGTACTTC. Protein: CASSQMGLREQYF.

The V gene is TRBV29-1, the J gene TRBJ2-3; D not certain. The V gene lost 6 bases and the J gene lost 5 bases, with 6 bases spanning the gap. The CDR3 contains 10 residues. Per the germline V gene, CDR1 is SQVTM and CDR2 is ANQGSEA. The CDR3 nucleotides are TGCAGCGTAAAACTAGATACGCAGTATTTT. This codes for CSVKLDTQYF.

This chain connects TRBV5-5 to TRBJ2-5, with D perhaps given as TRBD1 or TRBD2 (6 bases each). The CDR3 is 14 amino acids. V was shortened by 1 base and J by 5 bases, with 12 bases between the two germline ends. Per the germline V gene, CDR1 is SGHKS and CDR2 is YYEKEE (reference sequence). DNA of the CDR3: TGTGCCAGCAGCTTGCTGGGGGGCGAGGAGACCCAGTACTTC. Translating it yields CASSLLGGEETQYF. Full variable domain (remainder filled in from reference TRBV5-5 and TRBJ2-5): DAGVTQSPTHLIKTRGQQVTLRCSPISGHKSVSWYQQVLGQGPQFIFQYYEKEERGRGNFPDRFSARQFPNYSSELNVNALLLGDSALYLCASSLLGGEETQYFGPGTRLLVL.

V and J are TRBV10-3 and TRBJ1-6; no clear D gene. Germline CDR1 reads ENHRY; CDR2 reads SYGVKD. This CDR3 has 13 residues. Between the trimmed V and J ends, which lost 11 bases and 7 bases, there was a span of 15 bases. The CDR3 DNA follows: TGTGCCGTCGGCGGTGGGGTAAATTCACCCCTCCACTTT. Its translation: CAVGGGVNSPLHF.

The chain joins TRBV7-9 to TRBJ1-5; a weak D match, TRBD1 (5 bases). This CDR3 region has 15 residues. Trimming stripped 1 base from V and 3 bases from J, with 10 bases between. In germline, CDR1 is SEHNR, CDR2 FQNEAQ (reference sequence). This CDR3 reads CASSLEGAYNQPQHF. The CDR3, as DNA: TGTGCCAGCAGCTTAGAAGGGGCCTACAATCAGCCCCAGCATTTT.

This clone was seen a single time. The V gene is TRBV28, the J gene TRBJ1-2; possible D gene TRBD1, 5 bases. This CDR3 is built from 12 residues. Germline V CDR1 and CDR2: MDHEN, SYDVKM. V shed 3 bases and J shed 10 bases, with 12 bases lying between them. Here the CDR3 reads CASSFGGRDYTF. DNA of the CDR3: TGTGCCAGCAGTTTTGGTGGCAGGGACTACACCTTC.

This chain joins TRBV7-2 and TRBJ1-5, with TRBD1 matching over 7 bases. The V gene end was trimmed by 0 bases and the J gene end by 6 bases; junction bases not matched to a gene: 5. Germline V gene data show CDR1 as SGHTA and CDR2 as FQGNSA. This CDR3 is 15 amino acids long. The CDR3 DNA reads TGTGCCAGCAGCTTAGCGTTAGGGGGCGTTCAGCCCCAGCATTTT. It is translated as CASSLALGGVQPQHF.